This T cell receptor (beta chain) was found in a study of T-cell reconstitution after alpha-beta-depleted transplantation in children. CDR3 length: 14 amino acids. Germline values: CDR1 MDHEN, CDR2 SYDVKM. Trimming took 4 bases from V and 6 from J; bases not matched to a gene: 6. The library targeted TCRbeta and was prepared with unique molecular identifiers. TCRdb called the PCR reads again in MiXCR, with one record for every CDR3 protein. This sample has hundreds of thousands of distinct CDR3 sequences, with around a sixth found just once. This receptor was obtained from a human donor who donated a stem cell graft to a child with acute myeloid leukemia. This rearrangement joins TRBV28 to TRBJ2-3, with 8 bases lining up with TRBD2. The material sequenced was PBMCs from the stem cell graft donor, taken from the stem cell graft. The CDR3 nucleotides read TGTGCCAGCAGTTACGGGGGGGCTGGGGATACGCAGTATTTT. It encodes CASSYGGAGDTQYF.